The following is a T cell receptor beta chain sequence with its context. This entry is derived from a study of PD-L1 blockade in urothelial cancer. The time point: peripheral blood 6 weeks after treatment start. Libraries were prepared by immunoSEQ multiplex PCR; TCRdb keeps only in-frame clonotypes and omits some of them. The table has around 46,000 clones, around 90% seen once. V dropped 6 bases and J dropped 0 bases, with 8 bases sitting between them. Germline CDR1 MNHNS, CDR2 SASEGT. The CDR3 has 14 residues. Sample: PBMCs, taken around atezolizumab (anti-PD-L1) treatment. The sequence was obtained from a man in his 60s with urothelial cancer. The chain joins TRBV6-1 to TRBJ2-2; unclear D gene. The CDR3 region is CASRLATNTGELFF. The CDR3 DNA is TGTGCCAGCAGGCTCGCTACGAACACCGGGGAGCTGTTTTTT.